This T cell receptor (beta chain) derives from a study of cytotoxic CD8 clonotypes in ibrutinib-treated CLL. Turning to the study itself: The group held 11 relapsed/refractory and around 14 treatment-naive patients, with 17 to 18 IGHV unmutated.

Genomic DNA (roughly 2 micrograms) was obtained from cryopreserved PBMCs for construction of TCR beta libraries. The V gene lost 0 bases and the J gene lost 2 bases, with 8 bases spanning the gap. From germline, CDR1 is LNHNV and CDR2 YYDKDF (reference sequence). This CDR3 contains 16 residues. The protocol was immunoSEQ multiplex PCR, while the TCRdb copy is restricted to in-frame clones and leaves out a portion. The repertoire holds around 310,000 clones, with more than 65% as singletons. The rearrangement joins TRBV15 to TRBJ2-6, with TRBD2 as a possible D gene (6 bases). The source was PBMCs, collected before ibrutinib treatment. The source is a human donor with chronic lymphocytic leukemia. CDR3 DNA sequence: TGTGCCACCAGCAGAGATGGGGAGGCTGGGGCCAACGTCCTGACTTTC. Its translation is CATSRDGEAGANVLTF.